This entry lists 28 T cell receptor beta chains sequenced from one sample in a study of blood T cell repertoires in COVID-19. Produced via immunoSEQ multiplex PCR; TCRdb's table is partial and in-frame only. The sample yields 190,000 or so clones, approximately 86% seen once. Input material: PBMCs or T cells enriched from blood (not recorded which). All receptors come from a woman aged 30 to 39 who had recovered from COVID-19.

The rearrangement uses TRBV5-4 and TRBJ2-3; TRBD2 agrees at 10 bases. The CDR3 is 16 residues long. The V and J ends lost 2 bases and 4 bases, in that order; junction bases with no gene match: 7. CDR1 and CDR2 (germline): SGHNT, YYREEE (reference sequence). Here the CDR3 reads CASSLRASGSSDTQYF. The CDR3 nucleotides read TGTGCCAGCAGCTTAAGGGCTAGCGGGAGCTCAGATACGCAGTATTTT.

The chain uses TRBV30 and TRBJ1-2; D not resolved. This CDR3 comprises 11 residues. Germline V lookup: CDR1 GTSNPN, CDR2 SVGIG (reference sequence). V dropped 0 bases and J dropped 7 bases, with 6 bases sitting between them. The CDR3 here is CAWSVLGGYTF. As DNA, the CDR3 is TGTGCCTGGAGTGTACTAGGTGGCTACACCTTC.

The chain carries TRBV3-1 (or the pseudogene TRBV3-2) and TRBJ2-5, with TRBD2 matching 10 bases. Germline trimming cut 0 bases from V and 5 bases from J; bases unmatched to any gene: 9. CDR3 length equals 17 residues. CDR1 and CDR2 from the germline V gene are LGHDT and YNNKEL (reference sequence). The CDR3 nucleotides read TGTGCCAGCAGCCAAGATCGAAGCGGGGGGGCCGAGGAGACCCAGTACTTC. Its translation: CASSQDRSGGAEETQYF.

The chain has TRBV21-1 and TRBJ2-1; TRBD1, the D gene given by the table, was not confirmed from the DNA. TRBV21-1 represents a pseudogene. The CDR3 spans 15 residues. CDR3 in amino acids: CASSPGDSSYNEQFF. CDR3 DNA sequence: TGTGCCAGCAGCCCAGGGGACAGCTCCTACAATGAGCAGTTCTTC.

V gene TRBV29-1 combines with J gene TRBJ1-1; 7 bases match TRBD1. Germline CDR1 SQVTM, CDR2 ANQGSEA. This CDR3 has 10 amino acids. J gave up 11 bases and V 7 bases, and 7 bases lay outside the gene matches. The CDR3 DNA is TGCAGCGCCCGAGACAGGGAGGCTTTCTTT. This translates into CSARDREAFF.

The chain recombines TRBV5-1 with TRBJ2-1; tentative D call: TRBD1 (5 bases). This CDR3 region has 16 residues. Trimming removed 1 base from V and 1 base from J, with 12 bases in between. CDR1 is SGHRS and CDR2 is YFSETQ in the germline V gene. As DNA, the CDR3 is TGCGCCAGCAGCTTGTTCGCGCAGGGATCCTACAATGAGCAGTTCTTC. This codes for CASSLFAQGSYNEQFF.

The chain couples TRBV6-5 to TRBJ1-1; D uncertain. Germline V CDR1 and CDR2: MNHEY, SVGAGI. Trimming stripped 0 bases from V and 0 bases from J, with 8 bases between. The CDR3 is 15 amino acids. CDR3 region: CASSYSDTLNTEAFF. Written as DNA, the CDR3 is TGTGCCAGCAGTTACTCCGACACTTTGAACACTGAAGCTTTCTTT.

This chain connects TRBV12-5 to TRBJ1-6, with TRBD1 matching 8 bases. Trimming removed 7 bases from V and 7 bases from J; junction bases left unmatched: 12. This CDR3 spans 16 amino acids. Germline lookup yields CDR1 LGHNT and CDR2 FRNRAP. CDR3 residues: CASASHLTGANSPLHF. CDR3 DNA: TGTGCTAGTGCTTCCCACTTGACAGGGGCCAATTCACCCCTCCACTTT.

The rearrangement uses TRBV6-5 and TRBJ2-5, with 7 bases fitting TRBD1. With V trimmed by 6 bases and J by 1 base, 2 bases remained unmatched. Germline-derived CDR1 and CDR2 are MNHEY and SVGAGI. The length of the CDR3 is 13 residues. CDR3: CASSRQGQETQYF. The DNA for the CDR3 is TGTGCCAGCAGCCGACAGGGCCAAGAGACCCAGTACTTC.

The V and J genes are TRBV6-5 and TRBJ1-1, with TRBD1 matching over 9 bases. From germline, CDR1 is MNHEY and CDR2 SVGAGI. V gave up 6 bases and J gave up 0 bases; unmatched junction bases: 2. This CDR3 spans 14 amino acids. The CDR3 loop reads CASSGDRVNTEAFF. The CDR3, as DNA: TGTGCCAGCAGCGGGGACAGGGTGAACACTGAAGCTTTCTTT.

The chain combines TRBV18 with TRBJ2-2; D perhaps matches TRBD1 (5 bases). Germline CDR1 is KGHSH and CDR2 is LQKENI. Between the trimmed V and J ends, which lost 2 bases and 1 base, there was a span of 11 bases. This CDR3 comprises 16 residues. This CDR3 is CASSPMQGVNTGELFF. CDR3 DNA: TGTGCCAGCTCACCAATGCAGGGCGTGAACACCGGGGAGCTGTTTTTT.

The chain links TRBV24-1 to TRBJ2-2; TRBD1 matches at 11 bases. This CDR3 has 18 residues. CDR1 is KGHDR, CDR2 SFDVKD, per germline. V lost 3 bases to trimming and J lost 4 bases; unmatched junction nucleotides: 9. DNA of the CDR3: TGTGCCACCAGTGATCACGGGACAGGGGGATCGAGCACCGGGGAGCTGTTTTTT. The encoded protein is CATSDHGTGGSSTGELFF.

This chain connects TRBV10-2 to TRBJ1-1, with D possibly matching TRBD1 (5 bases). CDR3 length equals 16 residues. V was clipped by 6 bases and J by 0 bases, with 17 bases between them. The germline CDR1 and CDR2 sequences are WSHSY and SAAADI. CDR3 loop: CASRGNSGPLNTEAFF. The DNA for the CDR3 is TGCGCCAGCAGAGGAAATTCAGGGCCCCTGAACACTGAAGCTTTCTTT.

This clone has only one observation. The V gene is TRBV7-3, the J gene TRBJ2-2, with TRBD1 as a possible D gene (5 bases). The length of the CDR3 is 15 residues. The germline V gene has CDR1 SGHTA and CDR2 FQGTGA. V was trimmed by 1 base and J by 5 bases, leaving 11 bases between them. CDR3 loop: CASSLIQGNTGELFF. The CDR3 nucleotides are TGTGCCAGCAGCTTAATCCAGGGCAATACCGGGGAGCTGTTTTTT.

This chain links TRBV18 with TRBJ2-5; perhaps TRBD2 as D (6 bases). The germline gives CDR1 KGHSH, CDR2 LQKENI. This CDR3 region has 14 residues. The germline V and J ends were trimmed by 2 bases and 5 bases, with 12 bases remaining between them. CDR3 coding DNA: TGTGCCAGCTCACCAACGTGGCTAGCGGAGACCCAGTACTTC. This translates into CASSPTWLAETQYF.

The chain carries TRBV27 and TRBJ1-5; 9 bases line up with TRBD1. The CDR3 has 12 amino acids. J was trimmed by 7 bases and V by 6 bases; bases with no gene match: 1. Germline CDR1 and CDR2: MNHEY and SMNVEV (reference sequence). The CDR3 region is CASRTGGQPQHF. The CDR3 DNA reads TGTGCCAGCAGGACAGGGGGACAGCCCCAGCATTTT.

In nucleotides, the CDR3 is TGTGCCAGCAGTGACCCCATAAAGGACAGCATCAATGAAAAACTGTTTTTT. Protein sequence: CASSDPIKDSINEKLFF. This chain joins TRBV6-4 and TRBJ1-4, with D perhaps matching TRBD1 (6 bases). V lost 2 bases and J 5 bases, leaving 18 bases between the germline ends. The germline gives CDR1 MRHNA, CDR2 SNTAGT. The CDR3 spans 17 residues.

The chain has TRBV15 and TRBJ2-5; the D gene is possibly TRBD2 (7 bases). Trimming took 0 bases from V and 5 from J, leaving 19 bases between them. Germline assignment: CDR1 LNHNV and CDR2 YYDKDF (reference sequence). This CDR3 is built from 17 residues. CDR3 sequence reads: CATSREEYRGALETQYF. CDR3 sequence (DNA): TGTGCCACCAGCAGAGAGGAGTACCGGGGGGCTCTGGAGACCCAGTACTTC.

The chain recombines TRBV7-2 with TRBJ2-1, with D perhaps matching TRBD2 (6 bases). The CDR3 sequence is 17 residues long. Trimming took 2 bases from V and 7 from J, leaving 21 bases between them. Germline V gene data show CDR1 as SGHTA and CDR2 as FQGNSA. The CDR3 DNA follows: TGTGCCAGCAGCTTAACCGGAGGGGCGGCGGGACGTAATGAGCAGTTCTTC. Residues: CASSLTGGAAGRNEQFF. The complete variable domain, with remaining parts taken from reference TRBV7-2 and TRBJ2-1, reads GAGVSQSPSNKVTEKGKDVELRCDPISGHTALYWYRQSLGQGLEFLIYFQGNSAPDKSGLPSDRFSAERTGGSVSTLTIQRTQQEDSAVYLCASSLTGGAAGRNEQFFGPGTRLTVL.

The CDR3 bases are TGTGCCAGCAGCTCAGCCAGACAGGTTCCCTACGAGCAGTACTTC. Amino acid sequence: CASSSARQVPYEQYF. The chain joins TRBV7-6 to TRBJ2-7; a possible D gene is TRBD1 (6 bases). The CDR3 has 15 amino acids. V was clipped by 4 bases and J by 2 bases, with 15 bases between them. Per the germline V gene, CDR1 is SGHVS and CDR2 is FNYEAQ.

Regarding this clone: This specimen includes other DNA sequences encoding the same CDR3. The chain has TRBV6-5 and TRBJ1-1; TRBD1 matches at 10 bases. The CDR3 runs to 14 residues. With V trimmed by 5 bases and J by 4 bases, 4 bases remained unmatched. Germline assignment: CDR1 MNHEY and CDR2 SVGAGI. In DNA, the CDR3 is TGTGCCAGCAGTCCCCGGGACAGGGGCACTGAAGCTTTCTTT. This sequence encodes CASSPRDRGTEAFF.

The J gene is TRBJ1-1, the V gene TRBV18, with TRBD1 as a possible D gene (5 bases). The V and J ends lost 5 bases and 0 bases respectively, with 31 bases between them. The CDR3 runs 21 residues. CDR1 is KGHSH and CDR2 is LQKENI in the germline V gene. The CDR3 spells CASSFKLRRLGDQGMNTEAFF. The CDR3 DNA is TGTGCCAGCTCATTCAAGCTGCGCCGGCTAGGGGATCAGGGTATGAACACTGAAGCTTTCTTT.

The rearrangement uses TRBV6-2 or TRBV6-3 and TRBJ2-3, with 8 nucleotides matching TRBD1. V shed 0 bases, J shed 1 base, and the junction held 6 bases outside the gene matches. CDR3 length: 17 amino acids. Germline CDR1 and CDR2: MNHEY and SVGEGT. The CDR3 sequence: CASSYSTTGEGTDTQYF. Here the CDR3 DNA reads TGTGCCAGCAGTTACTCGACGACAGGGGAGGGCACAGATACGCAGTATTTT.

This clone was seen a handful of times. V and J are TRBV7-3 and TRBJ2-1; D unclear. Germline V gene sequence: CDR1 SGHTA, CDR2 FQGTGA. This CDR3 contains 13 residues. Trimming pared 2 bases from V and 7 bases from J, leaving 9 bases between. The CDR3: CASSLSSRNEQFF. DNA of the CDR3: TGTGCCAGCAGCTTATCGTCCAGGAATGAGCAGTTCTTC.

In nucleotides, the CDR3 is TGTGCCAGCAGTGACCCAACAAATACGTCGAACACCGGGGAGCTGTTTTTT. It specifies CASSDPTNTSNTGELFF. The gene calls are TRBV2 and TRBJ2-2; D is ambiguous. This CDR3 comprises 17 residues. Germline-derived CDR1 and CDR2 are SNHLY and FYNNEI. Trimming cost V 3 bases and J 0 bases, with 14 bases left between them.

The chain's CDR3 is CASSLRTRKGGQGVHEQYF. Written as DNA, the CDR3 is TGTGCCAGCAGCTTAAGAACGAGGAAAGGAGGACAGGGAGTCCACGAGCAGTACTTC. The chain is built from TRBV7-2 and TRBJ2-7; 8 bases agree with TRBD1. V lost 2 bases to trimming and J lost 5 bases; unmatched junction nucleotides: 20. This CDR3 is built from 19 residues. Germline assignment: CDR1 SGHTA and CDR2 FQGNSA.

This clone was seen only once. The CDR3 reads CAWSQTSGYEQYF. The CDR3, as DNA: TGTGCCTGGAGTCAGACTAGCGGGTACGAGCAGTACTTC. This chain uses TRBV30 with TRBJ2-7; TRBD2 agrees at 10 bases. Trimming at V came to 2 bases and at J to 4 bases, leaving 2 bases not matched to a gene. The germline gives CDR1 GTSNPN, CDR2 SVGIG (reference sequence). The CDR3 spans 13 residues.

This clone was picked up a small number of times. In nucleotides, the CDR3 is TGTGCCAGCAGTTCCCAACAGGGGGCGCGTGGCTACACCTTC. This codes for CASSSQQGARGYTF. This sequence joins TRBV7-8 and TRBJ1-2; 9 nucleotides agree with TRBD1. The germline gives CDR1 SGHVS, CDR2 FQNEAQ. The CDR3 is 14 residues long. Trimming removed 6 bases from V and 7 bases from J; junction bases left unmatched: 9.